This T cell receptor beta chain was sequenced in a study of blood T cell repertoires in COVID-19. Study at large: T cells, B-cell-depleted T cells, or PBMCs supplied cDNA or gDNA.

In the case of this clone: Other DNA sequences within the sample encode an identical CDR3.

Cohorts were assigned according to the clinical history that participants reported. The recovered donors of Cohort 3 showed two negative PCRs, clearance, or symptom resolution. Original analysis: Quantification of nucleated cells was approximated via reference gene primer amplification. Some clones are missing from TCRdb's copy, which holds only in-frame ones; the method was immunoSEQ multiplex PCR. That table is the source of V, J and clone size, and D and trimming were worked out from the DNA. This table has approximately 480,000 clones, around 90% appearing once. Unmatched junction bases numbered 4, after V lost 6 bases and J lost 4 bases. The CDR3 has 14 amino acids. Germline V gene lookup returns CDR1 SNHLY and CDR2 FYNNEI.

This TCR derives from a woman under 30 who had recovered from COVID-19. The sample comprised PBMCs or T cells enriched from blood (not recorded which). The chain joins TRBV2 to TRBJ1-3; 9 bases align to TRBD1. CDR3 DNA sequence: TGTGCCAGCAGGAGGACAGGGGAGGGAAACACCATATATTTT. Its protein is CASRRTGEGNTIYF.